A single sample is the source of the 19 T cell receptor beta chains below, sequenced in a study of T cell repertoires in cytomegalovirus infection. TCRdb reprocessed the reads with MiXCR, giving one entry per CDR3 protein. The table shows some 400,000 distinct CDR3 sequences, with about a third occurring only once. Source material: PBMCs. The receptors derive from a human donor in good health (CMV status not recorded). Some clones in this sample may be carry-over from other donors' samples.

This clonotype was observed many times. The rearrangement uses TRBV7-8 and TRBJ1-2; no clear D gene. CDR3 length: 15 residues. V lost 2 bases, J lost 2 bases, and 12 bases lay in between. Germline V gene data show CDR1 as SGHVS and CDR2 as FQNEAQ. CDR3: CASSLFTLRNYGYTF. The DNA for the CDR3 is TGTGCCAGCAGCTTATTTACACTTAGAAACTATGGCTACACCTTC.

This chain links TRBV6-1 with TRBJ1-2, with TRBD1 identical over 8 bases. The CDR3 runs 19 residues. Germline assignment: CDR1 MNHNS and CDR2 SASEGT. V was clipped by 8 bases and J by 4 bases; unmatched bases: 24. CDR3 nucleotide sequence: TGTGCCAGCTATTGGGCCACTCCGGGACAGGTAAAAGTCGGCTATGGCTACACCTTC. Translation: CASYWATPGQVKVGYGYTF.

This clonotype was found a few times. This chain links TRBV20-1 with TRBJ1-2, with 8 bases lining up with TRBD1. Germline V CDR1 and CDR2: DFQATT, SNEGSKA (reference sequence). Trimming at V came to 3 bases and at J to 4 bases, leaving 13 bases not matched to a gene. The CDR3 has 16 amino acids. CDR3 amino acids: CSASRRQGRDLYGYTF. In nucleotides, the CDR3 is TGCAGTGCTAGCCGAAGACAGGGGAGGGATCTCTATGGCTACACCTTC.

The chain links TRBV7-4 to TRBJ2-3, with TRBD2 as a possible D gene (6 bases). Germline CDR1 SGHVT, CDR2 SQSDAQ. The CDR3 runs to 14 residues. The V and J ends lost 7 bases and 5 bases respectively, with 16 bases between them. The DNA for the CDR3 is TGTGCCAGCACGCGCGGGGCTTACATAGATACGCAGTATTTT. It specifies CASTRGAYIDTQYF.

V is TRBV6-6 and J is TRBJ2-1; D is perhaps TRBD1 (6 bases). V was pared by 2 bases and J by 15 bases, with 20 bases between. This CDR3 spans 14 amino acids. Germline V gives CDR1 MNHNY, CDR2 SVGAGI (reference sequence). The CDR3 protein is CASSYVSPGQPRFF. The CDR3 nucleotides are TGTGCCAGCAGTTACGTCTCGCCGGGACAACCCAGGTTCTTC.

The gene calls are TRBV12-3 or TRBV12-4 and TRBJ1-5; 8 positions match TRBD1. There are 19 residues in the CDR3. The V gene end was trimmed by 0 bases and the J gene end by 1 base; junction bases not matched to a gene: 11. In DNA form, the CDR3 reads TGTGCCAGCAGTTTAGCGCTAATGGGGACAGGAATAAGCAATCAGCCCCAGCATTTT. Residues: CASSLALMGTGISNQPQHF.

This clonotype appeared once. The V call is TRBV7-3, the J call TRBJ2-1, with 9 bases identical to TRBD1. Germline V lookup: CDR1 SGHTA, CDR2 FQGTGA. After removal of 5 bases from V and 14 bases from J, the junction contained 22 bases not matched to a gene. The CDR3 loop spans 17 amino acids. CDR3: CASSASRGQGTYKEKFF. Here the CDR3 DNA reads TGTGCCAGCAGCGCCAGCAGGGGACAGGGAACCTACAAGGAGAAGTTCTTC.

This clonotype appeared a few times. CDR3 sequence: CASSHRVDTQYF. CDR3 bases: TGCGCCAGCAGCCACCGCGTAGATACGCAGTATTTT. The V and J genes are TRBV4-1 and TRBJ2-3; no clear D gene. Deletions cut 3 bases from V and 5 bases from J, with 6 bases between. This CDR3 comprises 12 residues. Germline lookup yields CDR1 MGHRA and CDR2 YSYEKL.

The chain joins TRBV2 to TRBJ1-1; 7 nucleotides line up with TRBD1. The CDR3 sequence is 12 residues long. V lost 8 bases and J lost 5; bases outside the gene matches: 5. Germline loops: CDR1 SNHLY, CDR2 FYNNEI. CDR3 region: CASDSQGTEAFF. The CDR3, as DNA: TGTGCCAGCGACTCACAGGGGACTGAAGCTTTCTTT.

This clonotype appeared a single time. A much more abundant neighbour one base away suggests this may be a read error. The missing conserved phenylalanine or tryptophan at the end of this CDR3 makes a read error likely. The chain employs TRBV5-4 and TRBJ2-1; D might be TRBD2 (7 bases). The V gene's germline CDR1 is SGHNT and CDR2 YYREEE (reference sequence). The CDR3 consists of 13 residues. With 4 bases removed from V and 5 bases from J, the gap between germline ends came to 10 bases. This CDR3 reads CASSGGGHNEQFC. In nucleotides, the CDR3 is TGTGCCAGCAGCGGGGGGGGCCACAATGAGCAGTTCTGC.

This clonotype was seen many times. V usage is TRBV7-6 and J usage is TRBJ2-3, with 10 bases lining up with TRBD2. Germline trimming cut 1 base from V and 2 bases from J; bases unmatched to any gene: 3. This CDR3 has 16 residues. CDR1 SGHVS and CDR2 FNYEAQ come from the germline V gene. The CDR3 sequence is CASSLGLAGATDTQYF. The CDR3 region has the DNA TGTGCCAGCAGCTTAGGGCTAGCGGGGGCCACAGATACGCAGTATTTT.

This sequence joins TRBV11-2 and TRBJ1-1; no firm D call. Germline lookup yields CDR1 SGHAT and CDR2 FQNNGV. The CDR3 has 15 residues. Trimming left V 0 bases short and J 4 bases short, with 12 bases between. The CDR3 is CASSLDAGVITEAFF. For the CDR3, the DNA is TGTGCCAGCAGCTTAGATGCAGGTGTAATCACTGAAGCTTTCTTT. The whole variable domain, filled in from reference TRBV11-2 and TRBJ1-1, reads EAGVAQSPRYKIIEKRQSVAFWCNPISGHATLYWYQQILGQGPKLLIQFQNNGVVDDSQLPKDRFSAERLKGVDSTLKIQPAKLEDSAVYLCASSLDAGVITEAFFGQGTRLTVV.

The V gene is TRBV3-1, the J gene TRBJ2-1; 8 nucleotides match TRBD1. This CDR3 has 15 residues. Germline CDR1 and CDR2: LGHDT and YNNKEL (reference sequence). The V segment lost 3 bases and the J segment 6 bases; nucleotides outside the gene matches: 7. As DNA, the CDR3 is TGTGCCAGCAGCCAGTTCATAACAGGGGGCAATGAGCAGTTCTTC. It yields the protein CASSQFITGGNEQFF.

Ten or more counts support this clonotype. V and J are TRBV7-2 and TRBJ1-2; 7 positions agree with TRBD1. With V trimmed by 5 bases and J by 0 bases, 9 bases remained unmatched. The length of the CDR3 is 16 residues. In germline, CDR1 is SGHTA, CDR2 FQGNSA. The CDR3 nucleotides are TGTGCCAGCAGCCCTCCGGGACAGCAAGCTAACTATGGCTACACCTTC. Translation gives CASSPPGQQANYGYTF.

This clonotype was observed once. As the CDR3 is not closed by the conserved phenylalanine or tryptophan, this likely results from a read error. It is unclear where the CDR3 begins or ends on the DNA, so no DNA is shown, and the CDR3 is as TCRdb lists it. V gene TRBV25-1 combines with J gene TRBJ2-6; no check of the table's D call, TRBD1, against the DNA was made. The CDR3 totals 18 residues, both ends included. Germline CDR1 reads MGHDK; CDR2 reads SYGVNS. The CDR3 protein is CASSQDSFASGGANVLTL.

This sequence joins TRBV3-1 and TRBJ2-7; D not certain. Trimming pared 4 bases from V and 4 bases from J, leaving 8 bases between. This CDR3 comprises 12 residues. The germline CDR1 and CDR2 sequences are LGHDT and YNNKEL (reference sequence). CDR3 amino acids: CASSRLSYEQYF. The CDR3, as DNA: TGTGCCAGCAGCCGTTTATCATACGAGCAGTACTTC.

Remarks on this clonotype: This may be a read error, as it is one base from a much larger clone. Because the CDR3 is missing its conserved closing phenylalanine or tryptophan, this is likely a read error. The V and J genes are TRBV7-2 and TRBJ1-3; 8 nucleotides line up with TRBD1. J gave up 0 bases and V 3 bases, and 4 bases lay outside the gene matches. Germline CDR1 is SGHTA and CDR2 is FQGNSA. CDR3 length equals 16 residues. The CDR3 bases are TGTGCCAGCAGCTTGGGACAGGCTAGCTCTGGAAACACCATATATGTT. This codes for CASSLGQASSGNTIYV.

This clonotype was found a few times. The chain recombines TRBV4-1 with TRBJ2-7; 7 bases are a match to TRBD2. J lost 6 bases, V lost 2 bases, and 4 bases had no gene match. The CDR3 contains 13 residues. Germline loops: CDR1 MGHRA, CDR2 YSYEKL. The CDR3 here is CASSQPGGIEQYF. CDR3 coding DNA: TGCGCCAGCAGCCAACCCGGGGGGATCGAGCAGTACTTC.

The chain uses TRBV24-1 and TRBJ1-2; the match to TRBD1 covers 7 bases. This CDR3 is 15 amino acids long. Germline V lookup: CDR1 KGHDR, CDR2 SFDVKD. J was trimmed by 8 bases and V by 3 bases; bases with no gene match: 11. The CDR3 coding sequence is TGTGCCACCAGTGATGCCAAAATCCCAGGGGGGGGCTACACCTTC. It is translated as CATSDAKIPGGGYTF.